This T cell receptor beta chain stems from a study of shared clonotypes between healthy human individuals. Naive CD8 populations comprised CD45RO-negative cells positively selected for CCR7, excluding terminally differentiated effector memory CD45RA+ cells. The data were produced by immunoSEQ multiplex PCR, yet TCRdb's version contains in-frame clones alone and is incomplete. The sample consists of around 1,900,000 clones, around 95% of them appearing once. Study-level results: Clonotype sharing across donors was expected to vary with sequencing depth.

The germline V gene has CDR1 MNHEY and CDR2 SMNVEV (reference sequence). Trimming pared 0 bases from V and 4 bases from J, leaving 13 bases between. This CDR3 spans 16 amino acids. Concerning this clone itself: Its target is unknown.

This receptor was identified in a man aged 18 to 35 in good health. Some clones in this sample may be carry-over from other donors' samples. The gene calls are TRBV27 and TRBJ1-5; D is perhaps TRBD1 (5 bases). Material: naive CD8+ T cells from PBMCs. The CDR3 reads CASSLSPGRPNQPQHF. As DNA, the CDR3 is TGTGCCAGCAGTTTATCGCCAGGGCGCCCAAATCAGCCCCAGCATTTT.